The present entry profiles one TCR beta chain with its context. Its specificity is not known. The data derive from a study of post-analysis software for immune sequencing data. Overall study context: Included among the disease courses, which were recorded for the cohort, were relapsing-remitting, secondary progressive and progressive-relapsing multiple sclerosis.

Study-level points and caveats: Compared with controls, patients had more of roughly five TRBV segments, including TRBV5-6, TRBV5-1 and TRBV20-1.

Unique molecular identifiers were carried by the TCR beta cDNA libraries. Approximately 500,000 cDNA molecules were obtained from approximately 0.91 to 9.4 million T cells. In TCRdb, the PCR reads were re-called with MiXCR into one record per CDR3 protein. Of a few hundred thousand distinct CDR3 sequences in the sample, 35% to 45% were seen once. Trimming pared 5 bases from V and 4 bases from J, leaving 21 bases between. CDR3 length: 18 residues. Looked up from germline, CDR1 is SGHTA and CDR2 is FQGNSA. The sequence was obtained from a girl between 2 and 10 years old with multiple sclerosis. The chain employs TRBV7-2 and TRBJ2-6; a possible D gene is TRBD1 (5 bases). Material: blood. Here the CDR3 reads CASSLLGAGALGANVLTF. CDR3 DNA: TGTGCCAGCAGCCTGTTAGGGGCTGGTGCCCTCGGGGCCAACGTCCTGACTTTC.